This T cell receptor beta chain was captured in a study of T cell responses to AZD1222 COVID-19 vaccine. Findings of the study overall: Females outnumbered males among donors, who were mostly white British; clonal diversity was possibly underestimated.

The table came from immunoSEQ multiplex PCR; TCRdb's copy has only in-frame clones and leaves some out. The sample lists 150,000 to 200,000 clones; 92% were seen once. The CDR3 loop spans 16 amino acids. The V gene's germline CDR1 is MGHRA and CDR2 YSYEKL. J was trimmed by 7 bases and V by 0 bases; bases with no gene match: 10. On this clone itself: Its target is not known.

The rearrangement joins TRBV4-1 to TRBJ2-3; 7 nucleotides line up with TRBD2. This receptor was taken from an adult in good health. Sample: peripheral blood, taken on day 0 of AZD1222 vaccination. Here the CDR3 DNA reads TGCGCCAGCAGCCAAGATAGGGCGGGAGCGGGGCATACGCAGTATTTT. This translates into CASSQDRAGAGHTQYF.